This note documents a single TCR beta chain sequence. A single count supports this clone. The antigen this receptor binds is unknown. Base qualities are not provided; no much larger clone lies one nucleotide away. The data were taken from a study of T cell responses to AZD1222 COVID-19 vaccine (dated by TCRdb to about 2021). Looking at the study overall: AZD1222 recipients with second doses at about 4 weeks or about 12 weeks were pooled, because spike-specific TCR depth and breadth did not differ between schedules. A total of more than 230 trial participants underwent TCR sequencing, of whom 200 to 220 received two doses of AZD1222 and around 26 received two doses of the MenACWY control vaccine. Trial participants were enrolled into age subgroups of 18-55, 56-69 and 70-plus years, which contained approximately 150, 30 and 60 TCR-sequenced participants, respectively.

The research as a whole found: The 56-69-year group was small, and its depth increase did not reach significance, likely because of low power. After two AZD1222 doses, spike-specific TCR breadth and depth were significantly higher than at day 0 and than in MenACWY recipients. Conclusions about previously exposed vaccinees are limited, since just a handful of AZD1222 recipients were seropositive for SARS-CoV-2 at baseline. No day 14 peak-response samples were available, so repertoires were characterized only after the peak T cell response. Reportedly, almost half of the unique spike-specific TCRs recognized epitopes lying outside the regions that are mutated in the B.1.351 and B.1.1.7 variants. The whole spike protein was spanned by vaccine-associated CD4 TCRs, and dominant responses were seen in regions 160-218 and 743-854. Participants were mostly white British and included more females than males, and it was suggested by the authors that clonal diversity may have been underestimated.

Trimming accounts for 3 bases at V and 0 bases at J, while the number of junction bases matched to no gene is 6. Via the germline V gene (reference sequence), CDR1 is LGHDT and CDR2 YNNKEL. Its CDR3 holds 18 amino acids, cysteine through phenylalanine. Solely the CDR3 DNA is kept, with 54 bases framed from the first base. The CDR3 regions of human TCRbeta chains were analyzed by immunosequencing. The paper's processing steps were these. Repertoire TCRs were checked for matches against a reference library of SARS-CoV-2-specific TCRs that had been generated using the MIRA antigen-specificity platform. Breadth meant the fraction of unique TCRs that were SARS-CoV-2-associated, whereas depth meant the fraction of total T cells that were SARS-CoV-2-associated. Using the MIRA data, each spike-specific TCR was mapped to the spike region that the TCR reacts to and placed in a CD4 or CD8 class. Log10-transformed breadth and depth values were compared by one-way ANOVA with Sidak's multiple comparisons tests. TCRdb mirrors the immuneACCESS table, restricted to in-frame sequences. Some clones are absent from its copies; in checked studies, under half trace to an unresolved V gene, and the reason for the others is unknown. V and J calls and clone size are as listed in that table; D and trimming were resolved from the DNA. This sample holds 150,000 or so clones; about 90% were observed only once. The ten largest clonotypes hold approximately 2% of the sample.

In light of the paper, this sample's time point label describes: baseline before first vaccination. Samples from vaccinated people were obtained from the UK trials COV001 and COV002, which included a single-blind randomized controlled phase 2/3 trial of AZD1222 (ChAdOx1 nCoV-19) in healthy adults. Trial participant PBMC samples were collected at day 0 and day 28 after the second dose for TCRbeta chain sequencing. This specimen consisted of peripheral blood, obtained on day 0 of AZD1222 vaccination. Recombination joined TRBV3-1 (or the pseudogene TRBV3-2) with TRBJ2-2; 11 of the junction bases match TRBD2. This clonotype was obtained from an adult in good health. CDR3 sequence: CASSHFWTSGPNTGELFF. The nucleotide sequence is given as TGTGCCAGCAGCCATTTTTGGACTAGCGGGCCGAACACCGGGGAGCTGTTTTTT.